This TCR beta chain was recovered during a study of identical twins. Study-wide findings and caveats: Modeled out-of-frame TCR alpha sharing in monozygotic twins fell below observed levels. Interpretation of the results relied on cross-sectional statistical analysis and not on following the same donors.

V lost 6 bases, J lost 3 bases, and 4 bases stayed unmatched. CDR1 is SGHTA, CDR2 FQGNSA, per germline. The CDR3 length is 16 residues. TCRdb reprocessed the 5' RACE reads with MiXCR, giving one entry per CDR3 protein. Altogether about 470,000 distinct CDR3 sequences are present, 24% being singletons, with the ten largest covering 2.5% to 3.5%. This clonotype appeared a few times. Its specificity is not known. These data also formed part of another study, on T cells expressing NK-cell markers. From that second work: Dominant NKG2C+ clonotypes in a handful of donors made up about 1.0-7.5% of CD8+ T cells. Nothing established the HCMV specificity of expanded NKG2C+ T cell clones.

This TCR was recovered from a woman under 30 in good health. Sequenced input: CD4+ T cells sorted from blood. This rearrangement joins TRBV7-2 to TRBJ2-2, with 13 bases matching TRBD2. The CDR3 DNA follows: TGTGCCAGCAGACGGACTAGCGGGAGTGACACCGGGGAGCTGTTTTTT. It specifies CASRRTSGSDTGELFF.